This T cell receptor beta chain was sequenced in a study of vaccination effects on CD4 cells after COVID-19. ViraFEST expansion of antigen-specific CD4+ T cells with viral peptide pools preceded sequencing. Following 10 days of culture, CD4+ T cells were isolated. Vaccine recipients lacked prior SARS-CoV-2 infection and had negative nucleocapsid antibodies. PBMC were cultured at about 2 million per well with 10 IU/ml IL-2 and 9 to 10 ug/ml peptides. On day 3 and again on day 7, half the medium was replaced with IL-2 medium. As to this clone: As yet, its antigen is unknown.

Points from the study as a whole: Few convalescent patients and no early post-infection timepoints were included in the study.

The CDR3 totals 12 residues. The germline CDR1 and CDR2 sequences are LNHDA and SQIVND (reference sequence). Trimming took off 2 bases at V and 4 bases at J, with 5 bases between the two ends. TCRdb's copy holds only in-frame clones and misses some; the assay was immunoSEQ multiplex PCR. The sample shows 70,000 to 75,000 clones, roughly 70% of them seen only once. Material: CD4+ T cells from PBMCs cultured with HCoV-OC43 spike peptides, obtained before COVID-19 vaccination. Described subset: HCoV-OC43 spike overlapping peptide pool stimulation. The V call is TRBV19, the J call TRBJ1-2; D is undetermined. This receptor was obtained from a human donor who received a COVID-19 vaccine. As DNA, the CDR3 is TGTGCCAGTAGTATATTCCGCTATGGCTACACCTTC. It encodes CASSIFRYGYTF.